This T cell receptor (beta chain) was recovered during a study of long-term antiretroviral therapy in people with HIV. This clone appeared a single time. Survey-level resolution applied to immunoSEQ assay v3.0. Using immunoSEQ multiplex PCR, the repertoire was profiled, and TCRdb retains in-frame clones only, with some absent. Among fewer than 35,000 clones listed, approximately 97% were seen once. Germline trimming cut 5 bases from V and 6 bases from J; bases unmatched to any gene: 2. The CDR3 sequence is 13 residues long. The germline V gene has CDR1 ENHRY and CDR2 SYGVKD. The chain couples TRBV10-3 to TRBJ1-1, with TRBD1 identical over 11 bases. The source material was unsorted PBMCs, sampled 6.9 years after starting antiretroviral therapy. This TCR was sampled from a man between 25 and 39 years old with HIV. This CDR3 reads CAISPGQGAEAFF. The CDR3, as DNA: TGTGCCATCAGTCCGGGACAGGGGGCTGAAGCTTTCTTT.